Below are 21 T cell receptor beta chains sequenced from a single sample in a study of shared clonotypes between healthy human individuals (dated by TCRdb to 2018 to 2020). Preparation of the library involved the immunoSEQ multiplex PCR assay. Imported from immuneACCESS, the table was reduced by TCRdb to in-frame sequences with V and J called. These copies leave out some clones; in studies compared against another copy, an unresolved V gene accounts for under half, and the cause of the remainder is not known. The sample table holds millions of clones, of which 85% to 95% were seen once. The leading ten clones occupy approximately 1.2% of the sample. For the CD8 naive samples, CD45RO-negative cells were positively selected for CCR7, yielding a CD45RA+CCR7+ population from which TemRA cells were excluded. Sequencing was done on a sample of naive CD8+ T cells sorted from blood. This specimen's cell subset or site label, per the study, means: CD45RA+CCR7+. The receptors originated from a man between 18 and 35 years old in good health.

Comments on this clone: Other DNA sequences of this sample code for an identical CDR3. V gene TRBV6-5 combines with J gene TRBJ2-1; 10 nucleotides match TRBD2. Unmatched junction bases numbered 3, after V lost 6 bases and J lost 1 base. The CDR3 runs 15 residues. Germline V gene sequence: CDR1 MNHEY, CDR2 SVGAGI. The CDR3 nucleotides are TGTGCCAGCAGCCTACTAGCGGGGTCCTACAATGAGCAGTTCTTC. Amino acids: CASSLLAGSYNEQFF.

The CDR3 sequence: CSVLDRAGANVLTF. CDR3 bases: TGCAGCGTTTTGGACAGGGCTGGGGCCAACGTCCTGACTTTC. The chain is built from TRBV29-1 and TRBJ2-6; 8 nucleotides match TRBD1. J was trimmed by 2 bases and V by 5 bases; bases with no gene match: 2. The CDR3 loop spans 14 amino acids. CDR1 SQVTM and CDR2 ANQGSEA come from the germline V gene.

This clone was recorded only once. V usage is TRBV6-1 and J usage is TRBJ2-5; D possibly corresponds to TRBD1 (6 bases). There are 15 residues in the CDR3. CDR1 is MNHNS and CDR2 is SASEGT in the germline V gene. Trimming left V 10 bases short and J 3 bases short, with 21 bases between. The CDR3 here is CATGAPGAGEETQYF. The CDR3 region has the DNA TGTGCCACCGGGGCTCCAGGGGCGGGCGAAGAGACCCAGTACTTC.

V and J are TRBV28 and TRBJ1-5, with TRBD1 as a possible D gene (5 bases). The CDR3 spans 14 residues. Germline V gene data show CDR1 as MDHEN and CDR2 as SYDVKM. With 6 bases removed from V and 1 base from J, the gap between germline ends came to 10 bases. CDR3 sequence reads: CASSLGRSNQPQHF. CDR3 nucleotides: TGTGCCAGCAGCCTGGGACGGAGCAATCAGCCCCAGCATTTT.

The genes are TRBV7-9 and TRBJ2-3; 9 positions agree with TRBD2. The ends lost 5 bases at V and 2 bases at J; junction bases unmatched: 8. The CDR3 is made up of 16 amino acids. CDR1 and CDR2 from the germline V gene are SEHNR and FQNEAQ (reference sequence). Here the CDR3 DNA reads TGTGCCAGCAGCCCAACCTGGGGACTAGCCACAGATACGCAGTATTTT. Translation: CASSPTWGLATDTQYF. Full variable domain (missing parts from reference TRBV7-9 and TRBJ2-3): DTGVSQNPRHKITKRGQNVTFRCDPISEHNRLYWYRQTLGQGPEFLTYFQNEAQLEKSRLLSDRFSAERPKGSFSTLEIQRTEQGDSAMYLCASSPTWGLATDTQYFGPGTRLTVL.

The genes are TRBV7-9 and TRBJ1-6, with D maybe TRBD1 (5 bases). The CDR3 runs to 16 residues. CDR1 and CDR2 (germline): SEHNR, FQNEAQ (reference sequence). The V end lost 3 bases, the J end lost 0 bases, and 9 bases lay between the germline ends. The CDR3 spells CASSLGGSSYNSPLHF. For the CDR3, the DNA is TGTGCCAGCAGCTTGGGGGGTAGCTCCTATAATTCACCCCTCCACTTT.

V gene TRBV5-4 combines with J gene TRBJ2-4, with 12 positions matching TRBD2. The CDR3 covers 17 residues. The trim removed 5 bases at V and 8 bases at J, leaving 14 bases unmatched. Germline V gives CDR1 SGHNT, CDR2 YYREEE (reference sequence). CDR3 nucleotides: TGTGCCAGCAGGGACGGACTAGCGGGAAGGAACAGGGACATTCAGTACTTC. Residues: CASRDGLAGRNRDIQYF.

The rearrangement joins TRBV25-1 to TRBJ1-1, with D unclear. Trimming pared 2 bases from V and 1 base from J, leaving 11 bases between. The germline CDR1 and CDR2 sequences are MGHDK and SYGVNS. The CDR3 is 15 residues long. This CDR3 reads CASSESARRNTEAFF. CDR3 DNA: TGTGCCAGCAGTGAAAGTGCCAGGAGGAACACTGAAGCTTTCTTT.

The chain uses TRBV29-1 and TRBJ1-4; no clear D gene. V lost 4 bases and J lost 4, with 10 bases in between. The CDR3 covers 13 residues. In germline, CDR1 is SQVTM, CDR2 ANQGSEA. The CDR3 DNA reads TGCAGCGTTGGGGTCCGCTTTAATGAAAAACTGTTTTTT. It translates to CSVGVRFNEKLFF.

As DNA, the CDR3 is TGTGCCAGCAGCCCAAAAGTGGGGAACACTGAAGCTTTCTTT. Amino acid sequence: CASSPKVGNTEAFF. This chain connects TRBV2 to TRBJ1-1, with D unclear. The CDR3 is 14 residues long. Trimming stripped 6 bases from V and 1 base from J, with 12 bases between. The germline V gene has CDR1 SNHLY and CDR2 FYNNEI.

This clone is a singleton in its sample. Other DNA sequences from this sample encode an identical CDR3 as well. The CDR3 region has the DNA TGTGCCAGCAGTTACTCGGGGACTGCCTATGGCTACACCTTC. Translation: CASSYSGTAYGYTF. The chain recombines TRBV6-5 with TRBJ1-2, with TRBD1 as a possible D gene (5 bases). The germline V gene has CDR1 MNHEY and CDR2 SVGAGI. The CDR3 runs to 14 residues. Trimming took 0 bases from V and 4 from J, leaving 9 bases between them.

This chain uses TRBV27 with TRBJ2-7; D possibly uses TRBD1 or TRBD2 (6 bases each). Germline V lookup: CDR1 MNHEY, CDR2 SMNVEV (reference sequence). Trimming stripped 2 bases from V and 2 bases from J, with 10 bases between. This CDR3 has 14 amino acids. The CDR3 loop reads CASSLGGQAYEQYF. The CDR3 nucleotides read TGTGCCAGCAGTTTAGGGGGGCAAGCCTACGAGCAGTACTTC.

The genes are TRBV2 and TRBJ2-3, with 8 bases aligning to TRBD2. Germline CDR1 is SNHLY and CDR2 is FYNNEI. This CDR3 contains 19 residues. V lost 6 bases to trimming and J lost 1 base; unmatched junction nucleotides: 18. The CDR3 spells CASSGGLAVGRGGTDTQYF. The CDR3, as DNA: TGTGCCAGCAGCGGCGGACTAGCAGTTGGAAGGGGCGGCACAGATACGCAGTATTTT. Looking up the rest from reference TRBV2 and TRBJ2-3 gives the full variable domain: EPEVTQTPSHQVTQMGQEVILRCVPISNHLYFYWYRQILGQKVEFLVSFYNNEISEKSEIFDDQFSVERPDGSNFTLKIRSTKLEDSAMYFCASSGGLAVGRGGTDTQYFGPGTRLTVL.

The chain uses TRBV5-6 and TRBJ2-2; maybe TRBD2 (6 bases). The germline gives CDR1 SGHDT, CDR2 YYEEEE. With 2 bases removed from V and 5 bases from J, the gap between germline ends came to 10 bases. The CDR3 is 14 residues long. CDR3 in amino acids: CASSFGGTTGELFF. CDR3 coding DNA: TGTGCCAGCAGCTTTGGGGGGACGACCGGGGAGCTGTTTTTT.

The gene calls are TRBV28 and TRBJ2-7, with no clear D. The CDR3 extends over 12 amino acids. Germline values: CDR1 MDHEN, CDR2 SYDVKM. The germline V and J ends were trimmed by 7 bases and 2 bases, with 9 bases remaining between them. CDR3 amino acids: CASKGGTYEQYF. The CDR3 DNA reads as TGTGCCAGCAAGGGCGGTACCTACGAGCAGTACTTC.

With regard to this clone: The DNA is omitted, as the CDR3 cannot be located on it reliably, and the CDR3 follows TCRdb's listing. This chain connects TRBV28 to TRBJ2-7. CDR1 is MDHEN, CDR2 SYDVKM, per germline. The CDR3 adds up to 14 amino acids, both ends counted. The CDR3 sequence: CASSFFGAGYEQYF.

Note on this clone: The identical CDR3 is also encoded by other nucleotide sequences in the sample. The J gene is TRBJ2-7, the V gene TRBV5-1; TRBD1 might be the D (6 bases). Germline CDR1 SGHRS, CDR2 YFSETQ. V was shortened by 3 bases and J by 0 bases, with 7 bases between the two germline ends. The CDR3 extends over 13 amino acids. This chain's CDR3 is CASSWGPSYEQYF. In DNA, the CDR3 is TGCGCCAGCAGCTGGGGGCCCTCCTACGAGCAGTACTTC.

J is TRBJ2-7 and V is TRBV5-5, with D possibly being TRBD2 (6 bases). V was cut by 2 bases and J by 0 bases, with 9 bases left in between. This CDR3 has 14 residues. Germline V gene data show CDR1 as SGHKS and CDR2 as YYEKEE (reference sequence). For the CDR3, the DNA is TGTGCCAGCAGCTTCAGCGGGTCCTCCTACGAGCAGTACTTC. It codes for CASSFSGSSYEQYF.

This CDR3 is CASSLLGSYIGAFF. The CDR3 DNA reads as TGTGCCAGCAGCTTACTAGGATCCTATATCGGAGCTTTCTTT. The chain is built from TRBV11-2 and TRBJ1-1; D not resolved. This CDR3 has 14 amino acids. CDR1 is SGHAT, CDR2 FQNNGV, per germline. V lost 2 bases, J lost 10 bases, and 17 bases lay in between.

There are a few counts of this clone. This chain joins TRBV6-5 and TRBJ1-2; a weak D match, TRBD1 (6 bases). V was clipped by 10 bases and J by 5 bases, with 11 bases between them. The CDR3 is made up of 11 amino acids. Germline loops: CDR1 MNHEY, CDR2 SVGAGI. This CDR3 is CATRGGYGYTF. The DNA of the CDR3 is TGTGCCACCAGGGGTGGTTATGGCTACACCTTC.

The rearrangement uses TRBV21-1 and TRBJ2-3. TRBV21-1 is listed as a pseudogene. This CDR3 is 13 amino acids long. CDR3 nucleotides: TGTGCCAGCAGCCTTTCGGCCAAGGATACGCAGTATTTT. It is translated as CASSLSAKDTQYF.